This TCR beta chain stems from a study of shared clonotypes between healthy human individuals. Study-wide results and caveats: A handful of donors shared 5% to 5.5% of their naive CD4 clonotypes.

As for this clone: Its antigen is not identified.

For every subset, genomic DNA was evenly distributed across several immunoSEQ plates. Using immunoSEQ multiplex PCR, the repertoire was profiled, and TCRdb retains in-frame clones only, with some absent. The sample shows nearly 600,000 clones, 95% to 96% of them seen only once. Trimming cost V 2 bases and J 3 bases, with 12 bases left between them. The CDR3 extends over 14 amino acids. Germline CDR1 is SGHTS and CDR2 is YDEGEE. In the naive CD8 group, cells lacked CD45RO and were positively selected for CCR7, so terminally differentiated effector memory CD45RA+ cells were left out. The material sequenced was naive CD8+ T cells sorted from blood. This receptor was identified in a woman aged 25 to 39 in good health. This chain connects TRBV5-8 to TRBJ2-7; D assignment may be TRBD1 or TRBD2 (7 bases each). CDR3: CASSFRGGGYEQYF. The CDR3 coding sequence is TGTGCCAGCAGCTTCAGGGGGGGAGGCTACGAGCAGTACTTC.